This TCR beta chain was profiled in a study of PD-L1 blockade in urothelial cancer. The CDR3 length is 14 residues. The germline CDR1 and CDR2 sequences are MNHEY and SVGAGI. Trimming pared 5 bases from V and 7 bases from J, leaving 17 bases between. Generated by immunoSEQ multiplex PCR, the TCRdb table keeps only in-frame clones and is missing some. The sample yields about 55,000 clones, 77% seen once. Sequences were derived from PBMCs, sampled around atezolizumab (anti-PD-L1) treatment. The receptor was derived from a man aged 70-80 years with urothelial cancer. The chain combines TRBV6-5 with TRBJ2-5; no definite D call. CDR3 loop: CASSLTTGLGTQYF. For the CDR3, the DNA is TGTGCCAGCAGTCTCACGACTGGGTTGGGGACCCAGTACTTC.